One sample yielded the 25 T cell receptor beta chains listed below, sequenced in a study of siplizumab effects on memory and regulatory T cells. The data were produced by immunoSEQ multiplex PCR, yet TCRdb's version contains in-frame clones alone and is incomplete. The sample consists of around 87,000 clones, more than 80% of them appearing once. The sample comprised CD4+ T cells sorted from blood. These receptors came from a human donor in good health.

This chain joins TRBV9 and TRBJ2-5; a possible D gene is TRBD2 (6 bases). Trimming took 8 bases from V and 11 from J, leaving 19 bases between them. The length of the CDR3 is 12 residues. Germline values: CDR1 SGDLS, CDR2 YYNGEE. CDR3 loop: CASFGGPGEQYF. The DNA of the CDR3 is TGTGCCAGTTTTGGAGGGCCGGGAGAGCAGTACTTC.

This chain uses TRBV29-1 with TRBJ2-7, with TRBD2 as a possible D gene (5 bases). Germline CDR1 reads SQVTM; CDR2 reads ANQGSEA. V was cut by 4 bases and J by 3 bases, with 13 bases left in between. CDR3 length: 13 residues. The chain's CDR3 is CSVVLNGVYEQYF. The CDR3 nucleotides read TGCAGCGTTGTCCTCAACGGGGTCTACGAGCAGTACTTC.

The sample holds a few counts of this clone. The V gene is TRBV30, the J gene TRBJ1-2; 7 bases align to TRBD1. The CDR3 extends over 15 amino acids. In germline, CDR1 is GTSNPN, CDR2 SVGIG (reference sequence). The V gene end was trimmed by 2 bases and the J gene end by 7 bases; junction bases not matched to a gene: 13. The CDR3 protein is CAWSREGAYVRGYTF. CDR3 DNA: TGTGCCTGGAGTCGAGAGGGGGCGTATGTTCGTGGCTACACCTTC.

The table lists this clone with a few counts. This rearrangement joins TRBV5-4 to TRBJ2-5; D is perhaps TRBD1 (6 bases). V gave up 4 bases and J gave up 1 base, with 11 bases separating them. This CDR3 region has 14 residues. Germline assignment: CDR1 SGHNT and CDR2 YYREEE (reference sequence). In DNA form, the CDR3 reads TGTGCCAGCAGCCCCGACAGGCCCCAAGAGACCCAGTACTTC. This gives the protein CASSPDRPQETQYF.

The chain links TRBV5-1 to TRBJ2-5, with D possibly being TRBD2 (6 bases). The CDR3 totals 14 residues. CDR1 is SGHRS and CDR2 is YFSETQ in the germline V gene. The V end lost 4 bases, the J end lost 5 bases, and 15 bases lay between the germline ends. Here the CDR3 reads CASSKTRFGETQYF. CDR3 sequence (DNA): TGCGCCAGCAGCAAGACTAGGTTCGGTGAGACCCAGTACTTC.

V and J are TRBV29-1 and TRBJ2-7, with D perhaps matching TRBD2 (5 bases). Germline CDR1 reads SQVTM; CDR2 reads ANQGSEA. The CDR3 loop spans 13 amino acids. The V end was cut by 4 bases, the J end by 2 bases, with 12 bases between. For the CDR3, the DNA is TGCAGCGTTGTAAGGGAGACCCCCTACGAGCAGTACTTC. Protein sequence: CSVVRETPYEQYF.

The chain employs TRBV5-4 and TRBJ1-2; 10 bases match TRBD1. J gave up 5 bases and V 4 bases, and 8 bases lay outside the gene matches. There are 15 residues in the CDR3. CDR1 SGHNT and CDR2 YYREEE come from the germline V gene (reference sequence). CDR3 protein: CASSPGQGYIYGYTF. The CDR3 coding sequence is TGTGCCAGCAGCCCGGGACAGGGGTATATTTATGGCTACACCTTC.

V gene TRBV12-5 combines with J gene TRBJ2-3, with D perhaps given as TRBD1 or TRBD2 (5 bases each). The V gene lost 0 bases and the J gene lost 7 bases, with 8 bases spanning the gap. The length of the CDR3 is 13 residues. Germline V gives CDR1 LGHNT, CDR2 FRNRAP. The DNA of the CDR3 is TGTGCTAGTGGTTTGGTAGAGGGGTATACGCAGTATTTT. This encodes CASGLVEGYTQYF.

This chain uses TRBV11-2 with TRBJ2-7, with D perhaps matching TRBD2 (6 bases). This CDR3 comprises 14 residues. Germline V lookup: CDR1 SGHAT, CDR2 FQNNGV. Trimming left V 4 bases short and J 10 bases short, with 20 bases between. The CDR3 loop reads CASSSGRGAYDQYF. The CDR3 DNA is TGTGCCAGCAGCTCGGGGCGGGGTGCCTATGATCAGTACTTC.

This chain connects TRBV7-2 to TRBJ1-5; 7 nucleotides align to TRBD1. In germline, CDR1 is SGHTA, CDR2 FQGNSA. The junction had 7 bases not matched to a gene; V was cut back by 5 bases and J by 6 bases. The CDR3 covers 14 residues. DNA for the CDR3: TGTGCCAGCAGCGCCCGACAGGGAGGTCAGCCCCAGCATTTT. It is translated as CASSARQGGQPQHF.

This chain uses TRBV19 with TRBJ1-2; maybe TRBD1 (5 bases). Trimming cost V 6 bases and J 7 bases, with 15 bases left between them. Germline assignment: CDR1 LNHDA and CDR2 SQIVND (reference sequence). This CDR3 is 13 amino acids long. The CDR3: CASSSVRGLGYTF. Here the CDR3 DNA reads TGTGCCAGTAGCTCAGTCCGGGGACTTGGCTACACCTTC.

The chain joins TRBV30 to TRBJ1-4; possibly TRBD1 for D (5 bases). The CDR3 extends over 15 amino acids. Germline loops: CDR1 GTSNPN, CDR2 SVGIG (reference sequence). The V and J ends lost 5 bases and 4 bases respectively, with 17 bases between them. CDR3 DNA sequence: TGTGCCTGGCGGTTCAGAGGGGCCGGTAATGAAAAACTGTTTTTT. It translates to CAWRFRGAGNEKLFF.

CDR3 loop: CASSRRGETEAFF. CDR3 coding DNA: TGTGCCAGCAGTCGAAGAGGGGAGACTGAAGCTTTCTTT. This chain links TRBV28 with TRBJ1-1; tentative D call: TRBD1 (5 bases). V lost 5 bases and J lost 5, with 12 bases in between. The germline CDR1 and CDR2 sequences are MDHEN and SYDVKM. This CDR3 contains 13 residues.

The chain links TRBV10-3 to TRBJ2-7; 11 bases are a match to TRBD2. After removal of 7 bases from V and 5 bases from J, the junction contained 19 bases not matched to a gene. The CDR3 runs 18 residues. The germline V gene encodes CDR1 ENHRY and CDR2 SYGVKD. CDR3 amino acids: CAITDVTSSGRANNEQYF. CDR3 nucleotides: TGTGCCATCACCGACGTCACGAGTAGCGGGAGGGCCAACAACGAGCAGTACTTC.

The CDR3 coding sequence is TGTGCCAGCAGTCCCCTTGGGGTGCAGTACGAGCAGTACTTC. Translation gives CASSPLGVQYEQYF. The V gene is TRBV6-6, the J gene TRBJ2-7; D is uncertain. The V gene lost 5 bases and the J gene lost 4 bases, with 15 bases spanning the gap. This CDR3 region has 14 residues. In germline, CDR1 is MNHNY, CDR2 SVGAGI (reference sequence).

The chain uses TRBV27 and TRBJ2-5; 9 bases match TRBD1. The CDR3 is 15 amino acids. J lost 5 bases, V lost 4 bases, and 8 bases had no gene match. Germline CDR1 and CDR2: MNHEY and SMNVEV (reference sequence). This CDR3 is CASSSQGTGWETQYF. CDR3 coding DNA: TGTGCCAGCAGTTCTCAAGGGACAGGGTGGGAGACCCAGTACTTC.

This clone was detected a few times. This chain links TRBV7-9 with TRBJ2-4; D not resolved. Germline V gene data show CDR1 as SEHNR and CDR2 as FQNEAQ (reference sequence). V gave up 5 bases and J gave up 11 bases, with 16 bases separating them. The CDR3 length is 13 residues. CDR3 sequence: CASSPQSLGFQYF. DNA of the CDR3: TGTGCCAGCAGCCCCCAGTCCCTGGGGTTTCAGTACTTC.

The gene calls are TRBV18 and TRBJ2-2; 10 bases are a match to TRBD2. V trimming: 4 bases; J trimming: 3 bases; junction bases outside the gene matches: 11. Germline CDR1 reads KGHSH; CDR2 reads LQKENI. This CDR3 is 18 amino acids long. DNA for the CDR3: TGTGCCAGCTCACGTCCCTCCGCTAGCGGGAGTCACACCGGGGAGCTGTTTTTT. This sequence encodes CASSRPSASGSHTGELFF. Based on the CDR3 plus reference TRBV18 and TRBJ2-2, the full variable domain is NAGVMQNPRHLVRRRGQEARLRCSPMKGHSHVYWYRQLPEEGLKFMVYLQKENIIDESGMPKERFSAEFPKEGPSILRIQQVVRGDSAAYFCASSRPSASGSHTGELFFGEGSRLTVL.

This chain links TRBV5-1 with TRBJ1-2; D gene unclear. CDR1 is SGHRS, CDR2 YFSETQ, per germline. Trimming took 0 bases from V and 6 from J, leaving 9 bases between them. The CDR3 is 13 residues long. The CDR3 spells CASSLVGFDGYTF. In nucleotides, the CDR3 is TGCGCCAGCAGCTTGGTAGGGTTTGATGGCTACACCTTC.

The CDR3 nucleotides are TGTGCCAGCAGGAATACACTCCTGACCGGGGTCCAAGAGACCCAGTACTTC. It specifies CASRNTLLTGVQETQYF. The chain joins TRBV28 to TRBJ2-5; D possibly corresponds to TRBD2 (5 bases). With 6 bases removed from V and 1 base from J, the gap between germline ends came to 21 bases. The germline gives CDR1 MDHEN, CDR2 SYDVKM. The length of the CDR3 is 17 residues. The full variable domain, with the rest looked up from reference TRBV28 and TRBJ2-5, is DVKVTQSSRYLVKRTGEKVFLECVQDMDHENMFWYRQDPGLGLRLIYFSYDVKMKEKGDIPEGYSVSREKKERFSLILESASTNQTSMYLCASRNTLLTGVQETQYFGPGTRLLVL.

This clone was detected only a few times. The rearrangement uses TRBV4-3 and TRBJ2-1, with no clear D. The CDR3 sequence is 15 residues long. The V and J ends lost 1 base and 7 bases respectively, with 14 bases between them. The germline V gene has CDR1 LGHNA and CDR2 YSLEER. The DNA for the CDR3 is TGCGCCAGCAGCCAAGTTTCTACCCGCTGGAATGAGCAGTTCTTC. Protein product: CASSQVSTRWNEQFF.

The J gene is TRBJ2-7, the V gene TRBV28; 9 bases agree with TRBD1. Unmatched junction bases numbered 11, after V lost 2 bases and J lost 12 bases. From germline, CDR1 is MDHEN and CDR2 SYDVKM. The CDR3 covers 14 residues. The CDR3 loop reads CASSLLGQGGAWYF. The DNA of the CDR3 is TGTGCCAGCAGTTTACTGGGACAGGGTGGAGCGTGGTACTTC.

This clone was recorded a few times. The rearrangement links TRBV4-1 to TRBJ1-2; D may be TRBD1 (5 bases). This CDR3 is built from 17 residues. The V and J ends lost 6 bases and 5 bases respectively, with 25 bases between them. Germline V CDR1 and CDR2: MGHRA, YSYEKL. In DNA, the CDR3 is TGCGCCAGCAGACAACAGGACCTAGTTAGTTTTTCTTATGGCTACACCTTC. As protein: CASRQQDLVSFSYGYTF.

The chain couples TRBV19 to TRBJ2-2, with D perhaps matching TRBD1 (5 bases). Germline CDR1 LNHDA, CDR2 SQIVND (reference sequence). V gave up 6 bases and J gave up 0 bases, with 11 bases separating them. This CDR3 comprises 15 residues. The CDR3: CASSQQGTNTGELFF. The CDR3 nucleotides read TGTGCCAGTAGCCAGCAGGGTACGAACACCGGGGAGCTGTTTTTT.

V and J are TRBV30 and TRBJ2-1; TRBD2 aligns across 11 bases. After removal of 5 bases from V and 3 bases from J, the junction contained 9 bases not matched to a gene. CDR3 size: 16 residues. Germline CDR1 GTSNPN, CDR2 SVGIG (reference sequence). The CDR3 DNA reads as TGTGCCTGGTCTCTCCCCGGGACTAGCGGCTACAATGAGCAGTTCTTC. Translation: CAWSLPGTSGYNEQFF.